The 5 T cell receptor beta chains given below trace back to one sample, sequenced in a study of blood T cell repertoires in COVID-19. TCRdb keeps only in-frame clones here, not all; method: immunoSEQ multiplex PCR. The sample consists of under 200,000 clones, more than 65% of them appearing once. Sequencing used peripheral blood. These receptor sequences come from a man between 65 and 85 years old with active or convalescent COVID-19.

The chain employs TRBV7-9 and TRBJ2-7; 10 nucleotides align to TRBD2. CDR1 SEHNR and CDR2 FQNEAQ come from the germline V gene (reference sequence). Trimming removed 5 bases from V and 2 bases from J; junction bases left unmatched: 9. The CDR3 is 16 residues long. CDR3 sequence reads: CASSPGGAGGAYEQYF. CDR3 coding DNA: TGTGCCAGCAGCCCCGGAGGAGCGGGAGGGGCCTACGAGCAGTACTTC.

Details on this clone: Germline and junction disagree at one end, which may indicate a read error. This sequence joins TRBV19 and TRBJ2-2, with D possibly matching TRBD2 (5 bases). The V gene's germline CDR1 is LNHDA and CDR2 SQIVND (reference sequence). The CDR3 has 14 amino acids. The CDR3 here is CASSIVGLLKGAVF. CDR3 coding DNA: TGTGCCAGTAGTATAGTAGGGCTCCTGAAGGGAGCTGTTTTT.

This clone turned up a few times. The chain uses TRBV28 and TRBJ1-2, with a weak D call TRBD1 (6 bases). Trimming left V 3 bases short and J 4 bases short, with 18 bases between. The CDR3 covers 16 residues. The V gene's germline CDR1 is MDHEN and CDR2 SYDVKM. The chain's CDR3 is CASSLHRRGLGYGYTF. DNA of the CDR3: TGTGCCAGCAGTTTGCACCGCAGGGGATTAGGCTATGGCTACACCTTC.

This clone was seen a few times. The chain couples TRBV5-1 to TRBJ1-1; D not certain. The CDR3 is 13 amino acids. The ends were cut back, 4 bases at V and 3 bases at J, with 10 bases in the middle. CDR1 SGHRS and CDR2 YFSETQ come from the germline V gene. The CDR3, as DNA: TGCGCCAGCAGCAGCACTAGATACACTGAAGCTTTCTTT. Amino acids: CASSSTRYTEAFF.

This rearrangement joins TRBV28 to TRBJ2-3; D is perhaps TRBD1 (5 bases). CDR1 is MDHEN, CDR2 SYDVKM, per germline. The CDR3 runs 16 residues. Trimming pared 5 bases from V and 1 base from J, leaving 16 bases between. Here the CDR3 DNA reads TGTGCCAGCAGTGGACGGACCGCCAGGGGCACAGATACGCAGTATTTT. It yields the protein CASSGRTARGTDTQYF. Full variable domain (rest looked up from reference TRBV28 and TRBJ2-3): DVKVTQSSRYLVKRTGEKVFLECVQDMDHENMFWYRQDPGLGLRLIYFSYDVKMKEKGDIPEGYSVSREKKERFSLILESASTNQTSMYLCASSGRTARGTDTQYFGPGTRLTVL.